One sample yielded the 30 T cell receptor beta chains listed below, sequenced in a study of early T cells in non-severe SARS-CoV-2 infection. TCRdb ran MiXCR on the 5' RACE reads and lists one entry per CDR3 protein. Of 55,000 to 70,000 distinct CDR3 sequences in the sample, 9% to 15% are singletons; the top ten hold under 2%. Sequencing used whole blood. These receptors came from an adult who was a healthcare worker with PCR-confirmed SARS-CoV-2 infection or an uninfected control (not recorded which).

A remark on this clonotype: Relative to the germline gene, one junction end is altered; a read error may explain this. The chain joins TRBV18 to TRBJ2-7; D call uncertain. This CDR3 is 13 amino acids long. CDR1 KGHSH and CDR2 LQKENI come from the germline V gene. The CDR3 sequence is CASSPFGSYEQHF. Written as DNA, the CDR3 is TGTGCCAGCTCACCTTTCGGATCCTACGAGCAGCACTTC.

The chain has TRBV9 and TRBJ2-6; unclear D gene. Trimming removed 3 bases at V and 3 bases at J, with 7 bases between. The germline gives CDR1 SGDLS, CDR2 YYNGEE. The CDR3 has 14 residues. In DNA, the CDR3 is TGTGCCAGCAGCGCCCCCGATGGGGCCAACGTCCTGACTTTC. Translation gives CASSAPDGANVLTF. Drawing the rest from reference TRBV9 and TRBJ2-6, the complete variable domain is DSGVTQTPKHLITATGQRVTLRCSPRSGDLSVYWYQQSLDQGLQFLIQYYNGEERAKGNILERFSAQQFPDLHSELNLSSLELGDSALYFCASSAPDGANVLTFGAGSRLTVL.

The V and J genes are TRBV20-1 and TRBJ2-3; no clear D. Trimming stripped 1 base from V and 3 bases from J, with 8 bases between. Looked up from germline, CDR1 is DFQATT and CDR2 is SNEGSKA (reference sequence). This CDR3 spans 13 amino acids. In DNA form, the CDR3 reads TGCAGTGCTAGAGTTCCGAGTACAGATACGCAGTATTTT. Protein: CSARVPSTDTQYF.

The chain employs TRBV7-8 and TRBJ1-1, with no clear D. V shed 1 base and J shed 1 base, with 7 bases lying between them. Germline V gene lookup returns CDR1 SGHVS and CDR2 FQNEAQ. The CDR3 is 14 residues long. CDR3 region: CASSLGSQNTEAFF. The CDR3 coding sequence is TGTGCCAGCAGCTTAGGCAGCCAGAACACTGAAGCTTTCTTT.

The chain has TRBV20-1 and TRBJ2-1; 13 bases are shared with TRBD2. The CDR3 has 15 amino acids. V lost 3 bases and J lost 8; bases outside the gene matches: 7. Looked up from germline, CDR1 is DFQATT and CDR2 is SNEGSKA (reference sequence). The DNA for the CDR3 is TGCAGTGCTAGGGGACTAGCGGGGACTTTAGATGAGCAGTTCTTC. It codes for CSARGLAGTLDEQFF.

Only a few counts were recorded for this clonotype. V gene TRBV4-3 combines with J gene TRBJ1-2; maybe TRBD1 (6 bases). There are 13 residues in the CDR3. Germline CDR1 and CDR2: LGHNA and YSLEER. Trimming cost V 0 bases and J 7 bases, with 9 bases left between them. The CDR3: CASSQEGALGYTF. For the CDR3, the DNA is TGCGCCAGCAGCCAAGAGGGGGCGCTTGGCTACACCTTC.

The chain couples TRBV28 to TRBJ1-2, with unresolved D. CDR3 size: 11 residues. With 0 bases removed from V and 8 bases from J, the gap between germline ends came to 4 bases. CDR1 is MDHEN and CDR2 is SYDVKM in the germline V gene. The CDR3 nucleotides are TGTGCCAGCAGTTTATGGGCGGGCTACACCTTC. This sequence encodes CASSLWAGYTF.

The rearrangement links TRBV11-2 to TRBJ2-4, with D possibly being TRBD2 (7 bases). The CDR3 spans 15 residues. Germline V gene lookup returns CDR1 SGHAT and CDR2 FQNNGV. The germline V and J ends were trimmed by 6 bases and 4 bases, with 16 bases remaining between them. The CDR3 nucleotides are TGTGCCAGCAGTCAACGCGGGGGCCCTAAAAACATTCAGTACTTC. Encoded protein: CASSQRGGPKNIQYF.

This clonotype was counted a few times. The chain carries TRBV5-8 and TRBJ2-7; 9 bases align to TRBD1. The CDR3 covers 15 residues. Per the germline V gene, CDR1 is SGHTS and CDR2 is YDEGEE. Trimming took 1 base from V and 6 from J; bases not matched to a gene: 8. Written as DNA, the CDR3 is TGTGCCAGCAGCTTGAGCGGGACAGGGACGAGCGAGCAGTACTTC. Its protein product is CASSLSGTGTSEQYF.

V gene TRBV14 combines with J gene TRBJ2-5; a weak D match, TRBD1 (6 bases). The CDR3 is made up of 16 amino acids. The germline gives CDR1 SGHDN, CDR2 FVKESK. Trimming shortened V by 0 bases and J by 1 base, and 12 bases separated the two germline ends. This chain's CDR3 is CASSQDPGHFQETQYF. DNA for the CDR3: TGTGCCAGCAGCCAAGACCCGGGACACTTCCAAGAGACCCAGTACTTC.

CDR3 sequence (DNA): TGTGCCAGTAGTAAACAGGGGGAAGACAATGAGCAGTTCTTC. Its protein product is CASSKQGEDNEQFF. The genes are TRBV19 and TRBJ2-1; 8 nucleotides line up with TRBD1. Trimming at V came to 4 bases and at J to 5 bases, leaving 4 bases not matched to a gene. CDR1 and CDR2 from the germline V gene are LNHDA and SQIVND (reference sequence). This CDR3 has 14 residues.

Comment on this clonotype: At one end the junction does not follow the germline gene, possibly because of a read error. The chain employs TRBV5-1 and TRBJ1-2, with D hard to call. The germline V gene encodes CDR1 SGHRS and CDR2 YFSETQ. The CDR3 contains 14 residues. The CDR3 sequence is CASSLGPANYGHTF. CDR3 DNA sequence: TGCGCCAGCAGCTTGGGGCCAGCTAACTATGGCCACACCTTC.

This clonotype appeared a few times. The V call is TRBV10-3, the J call TRBJ2-7; 9 bases map to TRBD1. This CDR3 spans 17 amino acids. In germline, CDR1 is ENHRY, CDR2 SYGVKD. The junction had 11 bases not matched to a gene; V was cut back by 5 bases and J by 0 bases. This CDR3 is CAISPTTGTGSSYEQYF. The CDR3, as DNA: TGTGCCATCAGTCCAACTACCGGGACAGGGAGCTCCTACGAGCAGTACTTC.

This clonotype was seen at least ten times. V gene TRBV2 combines with J gene TRBJ2-2; 7 bases are shared with TRBD1. CDR3 length: 15 residues. Germline assignment: CDR1 SNHLY and CDR2 FYNNEI. The J segment lost 4 bases and the V segment lost 6 bases, leaving 8 bases of the junction unmatched. CDR3 amino acids: CASRAEGASTGELFF. For the CDR3, the DNA is TGTGCCAGCAGAGCCGAGGGGGCGAGCACCGGGGAGCTGTTTTTT. The full variable domain, its missing parts supplied by reference TRBV2 and TRBJ2-2, is EPEVTQTPSHQVTQMGQEVILRCVPISNHLYFYWYRQILGQKVEFLVSFYNNEISEKSEIFDDQFSVERPDGSNFTLKIRSTKLEDSAMYFCASRAEGASTGELFFGEGSRLTVL.

The gene calls are TRBV7-9 and TRBJ2-6; possibly TRBD1 for D (6 bases). The ends were cut back, 1 base at V and 0 bases at J, with 13 bases in the middle. CDR3 size: 18 residues. CDR1 and CDR2 (germline): SEHNR, FQNEAQ (reference sequence). The DNA for the CDR3 is TGTGCCAGCAGCTTAGACAGGGACCGGCCCTCTGGGGCCAACGTCCTGACTTTC. Residues: CASSLDRDRPSGANVLTF.

This clonotype was picked up many times. The chain joins TRBV12-3 or TRBV12-4 to TRBJ2-1, with TRBD2 matching over 9 bases. Losses at the gene ends were 0 bases for V and 5 bases for J; bases not matched to a gene: 8. The CDR3 extends over 17 amino acids. CDR3 residues: CASSLALAAGGDNEQFF. CDR3 in DNA: TGTGCCAGCAGTTTAGCGCTCGCAGCGGGGGGAGACAATGAGCAGTTCTTC.

This clonotype was found many times. The V gene is TRBV7-2, the J gene TRBJ2-5; TRBD1 aligns across 9 bases. The CDR3 runs to 15 residues. CDR1 is SGHTA and CDR2 is FQGNSA in the germline V gene. J gave up 6 bases and V 5 bases, and 10 bases lay outside the gene matches. The CDR3 spells CASSNTGGGMQTQYF. DNA of the CDR3: TGTGCCAGCAGCAATACAGGGGGCGGGATGCAGACCCAGTACTTC.

V usage is TRBV4-1 and J usage is TRBJ2-3; a possible D gene is TRBD1 (5 bases). The CDR3 loop spans 15 amino acids. The germline V and J ends were trimmed by 5 bases and 3 bases, with 15 bases remaining between them. Germline CDR1 reads MGHRA; CDR2 reads YSYEKL. For the CDR3, the DNA is TGCGCCAGCAGCGCGCAGGGAATGGTGACAGATACGCAGTATTTT. Its protein is CASSAQGMVTDTQYF.

The chain employs TRBV11-2 and TRBJ2-7; 9 bases are a match to TRBD1. CDR1 and CDR2 from the germline V gene are SGHAT and FQNNGV. The CDR3 contains 14 residues. The V and J ends lost 6 bases and 3 bases, in that order; junction bases with no gene match: 6. CDR3 residues: CASRPGQGNYEQYF. DNA for the CDR3: TGTGCCAGCAGGCCGGGACAGGGAAACTACGAGCAGTACTTC.

This clonotype has a handful of counts. The genes are TRBV11-2 and TRBJ2-7; either TRBD1 or TRBD2 may supply D (5 bases each). This CDR3 has 12 residues. Trimming took off 1 base at V and 9 bases at J, with 10 bases between the two ends. Germline V CDR1 and CDR2: SGHAT, FQNNGV. In nucleotides, the CDR3 is TGTGCCAGCAGCTTAGTAGAGGGGCTGCAGTACTTC. It codes for CASSLVEGLQYF. The full variable domain, completed using reference TRBV11-2 and TRBJ2-7, is EAGVAQSPRYKIIEKRQSVAFWCNPISGHATLYWYQQILGQGPKLLIQFQNNGVVDDSQLPKDRFSAERLKGVDSTLKIQPAKLEDSAVYLCASSLVEGLQYFGPGTRLTVT.

J is TRBJ1-5 and V is TRBV7-2; D may be TRBD1 (6 bases). This CDR3 has 14 residues. V was cut by 1 base and J by 4 bases, with 8 bases left in between. The germline gives CDR1 SGHTA, CDR2 FQGNSA. The CDR3 sequence is CASSLGGRNQPQHF. The CDR3 bases are TGTGCCAGCAGCTTAGGGGGGCGTAATCAGCCCCAGCATTTT.

This clonotype was seen a few times. This chain links TRBV12-5 with TRBJ1-1; no firm D call. CDR1 is LGHNT, CDR2 FRNRAP, per germline. Trimming took 7 bases from V and 6 from J, leaving 24 bases between them. This CDR3 contains 16 residues. Here the CDR3 DNA reads TGTGCTAGTGTTTTCTCAGGTGGACGTACTGGGGCTGAAGCTTTCTTT. This gives the protein CASVFSGGRTGAEAFF.

The chain carries TRBV20-1 and TRBJ2-7, with a weak D call TRBD2 (6 bases). This CDR3 is built from 15 residues. The germline V gene encodes CDR1 DFQATT and CDR2 SNEGSKA (reference sequence). Trimming stripped 0 bases from V and 3 bases from J, with 15 bases between. The CDR3 here is CSARDGGIGVYEQYF. The CDR3 DNA follows: TGCAGTGCTAGAGATGGAGGGATCGGGGTCTACGAGCAGTACTTC.

The chain links TRBV12-3 or TRBV12-4 to TRBJ2-3, with TRBD2 identical over 8 bases. The CDR3 has 16 amino acids. Trimming removed 6 bases from V and 6 bases from J; junction bases left unmatched: 14. The DNA of the CDR3 is TGTGCCAGCAGCCTCTCGGGTGCGGGGGGCCGGGATACGCAGTATTTT. Translated: CASSLSGAGGRDTQYF.

This chain joins TRBV6-2 or TRBV6-3 and TRBJ2-5; D possibly corresponds to TRBD1 (6 bases). Per the germline V gene, CDR1 is MNHEY and CDR2 is SVGEGT. The CDR3 has 12 residues. V was cut by 8 bases and J by 4 bases, with 11 bases left in between. CDR3 sequence (DNA): TGTGCCAGCGGCATACAGGGAGAGACCCAGTACTTC. It specifies CASGIQGETQYF.

This clonotype was seen repeatedly, ten times or more. This chain links TRBV7-8 with TRBJ1-5; 10 bases map to TRBD1. V gave up 6 bases and J gave up 7 bases; unmatched junction bases: 6. CDR1 and CDR2 from the germline V gene are SGHVS and FQNEAQ. CDR3 size: 14 residues. CDR3 sequence reads: CASRADRGQQPQHF. In nucleotides, the CDR3 is TGTGCCAGCAGGGCCGACAGGGGGCAACAGCCCCAGCATTTT.

This clonotype was counted many times. The chain joins TRBV11-2 to TRBJ2-3, with 8 bases matching TRBD1. The germline V gene encodes CDR1 SGHAT and CDR2 FQNNGV. Trimming took 7 bases from V and 2 from J; bases not matched to a gene: 8. This CDR3 has 15 amino acids. This CDR3 is CASILQGGVTDTQYF. The CDR3 coding sequence is TGTGCCAGCATCCTACAGGGGGGAGTCACAGATACGCAGTATTTT.

This clonotype has a handful of counts. The DNA for the CDR3 is TGCGCCAGCAGCTTGGCCGTTTCGGGGGCCCCTTTCGAGCAGTACTTC. Translation: CASSLAVSGAPFEQYF. This chain joins TRBV5-1 and TRBJ2-7, with D perhaps matching TRBD1 or TRBD2 (6 bases each). Per the germline V gene, CDR1 is SGHRS and CDR2 is YFSETQ. The CDR3 is 16 amino acids. The ends were cut back, 0 bases at V and 6 bases at J, with 19 bases in the middle.

This clonotype showed up many times. V gene TRBV11-1 combines with J gene TRBJ2-1; D is possibly TRBD2 (6 bases). With 6 bases removed from V and 0 bases from J, the gap between germline ends came to 15 bases. In germline, CDR1 is SGHAT, CDR2 FQDESV (reference sequence). The CDR3 loop spans 16 amino acids. The CDR3 nucleotides are TGTGCCAGCAGACATTCGGGGGATAGCTCCTACAATGAGCAGTTCTTC. Amino acids: CASRHSGDSSYNEQFF.

This clonotype was counted at least ten times. V and J are TRBV11-2 and TRBJ2-5; tentatively, D is TRBD1 (6 bases). CDR3 length: 17 amino acids. Germline CDR1 and CDR2: SGHAT and FQNNGV. The V end lost 4 bases, the J end lost 2 bases, and 20 bases lay between the germline ends. In DNA, the CDR3 is TGTGCCAGCAGCTCCGGGCGCATCTTACAGGGACAAGAGACCCAGTACTTC. Amino acids: CASSSGRILQGQETQYF.